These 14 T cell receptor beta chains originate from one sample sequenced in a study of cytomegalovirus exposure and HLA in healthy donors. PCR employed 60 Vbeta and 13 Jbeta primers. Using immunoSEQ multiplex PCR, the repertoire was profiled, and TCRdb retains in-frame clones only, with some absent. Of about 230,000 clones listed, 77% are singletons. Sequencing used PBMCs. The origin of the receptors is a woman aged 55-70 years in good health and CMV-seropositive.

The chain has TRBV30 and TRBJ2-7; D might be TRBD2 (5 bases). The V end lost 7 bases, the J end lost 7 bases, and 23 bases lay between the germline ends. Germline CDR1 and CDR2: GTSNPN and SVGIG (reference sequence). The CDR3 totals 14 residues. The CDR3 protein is CASLVKVEVGEQYF. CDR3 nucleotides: TGTGCCTCGCTCGTTAAGGTGGAGGTGGGAGAGCAGTACTTC. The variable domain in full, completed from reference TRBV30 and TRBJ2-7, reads SQTIHQWPATLVQPVGSPLSLECTVEGTSNPNLYWYRQAAGRGLQLLFYSVGIGQISSEVPQNLSASRPQDRQFILSSKKLLLSDSGFYLCASLVKVEVGEQYFGPGTRLTVT.

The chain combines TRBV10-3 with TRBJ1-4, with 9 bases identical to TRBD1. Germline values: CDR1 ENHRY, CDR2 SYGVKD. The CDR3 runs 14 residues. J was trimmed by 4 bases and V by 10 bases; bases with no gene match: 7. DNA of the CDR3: TGTGCCACCTGGACAGGGGCAGGTAATGAAAAACTGTTTTTT. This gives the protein CATWTGAGNEKLFF.

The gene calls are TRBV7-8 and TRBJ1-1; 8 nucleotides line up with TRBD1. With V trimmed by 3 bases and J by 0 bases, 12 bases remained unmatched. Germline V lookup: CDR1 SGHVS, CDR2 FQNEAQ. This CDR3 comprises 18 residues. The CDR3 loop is CASSFPPLGQGMNTEAFF. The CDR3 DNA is TGTGCCAGCAGCTTCCCCCCCTTAGGACAGGGAATGAACACTGAAGCTTTCTTT.

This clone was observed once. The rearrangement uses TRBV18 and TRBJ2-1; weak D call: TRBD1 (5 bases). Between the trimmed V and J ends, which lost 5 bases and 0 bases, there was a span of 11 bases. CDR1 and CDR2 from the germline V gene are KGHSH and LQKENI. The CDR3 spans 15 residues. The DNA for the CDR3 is TGTGCCAGCTCAGAACAGGCAAGCTCCTACAATGAGCAGTTCTTC. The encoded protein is CASSEQASSYNEQFF.

CDR3 amino acids: CASSEGRDQPQHF. Here the CDR3 DNA reads TGTGCCAGCAGTGAGGGGAGGGATCAGCCCCAGCATTTT. The rearrangement joins TRBV2 to TRBJ1-5; D is unresolved. The CDR3 has 13 amino acids. Per germline, CDR1 SNHLY and CDR2 FYNNEI. V was clipped by 3 bases and J by 5 bases, with 8 bases between them.

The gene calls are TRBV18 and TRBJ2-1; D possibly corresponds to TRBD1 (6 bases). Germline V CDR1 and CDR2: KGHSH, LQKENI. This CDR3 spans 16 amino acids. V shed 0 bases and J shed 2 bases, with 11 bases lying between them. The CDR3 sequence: CASSPPQGKAYNEQFF. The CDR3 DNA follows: TGTGCCAGCTCACCACCCCAGGGGAAGGCCTACAATGAGCAGTTCTTC. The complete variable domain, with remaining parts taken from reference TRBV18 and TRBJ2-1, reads NAGVMQNPRHLVRRRGQEARLRCSPMKGHSHVYWYRQLPEEGLKFMVYLQKENIIDESGMPKERFSAEFPKEGPSILRIQQVVRGDSAAYFCASSPPQGKAYNEQFFGPGTRLTVL.

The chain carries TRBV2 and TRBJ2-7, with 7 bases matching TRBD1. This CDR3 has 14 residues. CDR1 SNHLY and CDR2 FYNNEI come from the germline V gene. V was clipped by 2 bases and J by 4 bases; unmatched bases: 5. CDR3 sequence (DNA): TGTGCCAGCAGTGAAAGCGTCAGGGGGTACGAGCAGTACTTC. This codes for CASSESVRGYEQYF.

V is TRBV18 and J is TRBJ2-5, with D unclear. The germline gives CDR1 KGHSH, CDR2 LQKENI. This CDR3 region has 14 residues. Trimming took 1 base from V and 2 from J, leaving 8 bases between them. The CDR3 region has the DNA TGTGCCAGCTCACCACGCGTCGGGCAAGAGACCCAGTACTTC. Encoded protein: CASSPRVGQETQYF.

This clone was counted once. CDR3 in amino acids: CASSPRTTYQETQYF. Written as DNA, the CDR3 is TGTGCCAGCAGCCCGCGGACTACCTACCAAGAGACCCAGTACTTC. The chain is built from TRBV7-9 and TRBJ2-5; weak D call: TRBD2 (6 bases). The CDR3 sequence is 15 residues long. CDR1 SEHNR and CDR2 FQNEAQ come from the germline V gene (reference sequence). V was clipped by 5 bases and J by 0 bases, with 13 bases between them. Full variable domain (remainder filled in from reference TRBV7-9 and TRBJ2-5): DTGVSQNPRHKITKRGQNVTFRCDPISEHNRLYWYRQTLGQGPEFLTYFQNEAQLEKSRLLSDRFSAERPKGSFSTLEIQRTEQGDSAMYLCASSPRTTYQETQYFGPGTRLLVL.

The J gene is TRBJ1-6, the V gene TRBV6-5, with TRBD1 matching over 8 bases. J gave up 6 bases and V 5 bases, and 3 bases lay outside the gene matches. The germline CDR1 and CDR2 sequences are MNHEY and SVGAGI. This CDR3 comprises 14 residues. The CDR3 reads CASSRTGTNSPLHF. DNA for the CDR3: TGTGCCAGCAGTCGGACAGGGACTAATTCACCCCTCCACTTT.

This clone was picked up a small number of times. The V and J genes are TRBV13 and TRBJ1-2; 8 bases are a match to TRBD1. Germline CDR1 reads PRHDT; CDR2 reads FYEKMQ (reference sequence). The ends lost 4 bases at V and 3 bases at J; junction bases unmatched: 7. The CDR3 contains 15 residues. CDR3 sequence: CASSSTGQGDYGYTF. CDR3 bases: TGTGCCAGCAGCTCCACCGGACAGGGCGACTATGGCTACACCTTC.

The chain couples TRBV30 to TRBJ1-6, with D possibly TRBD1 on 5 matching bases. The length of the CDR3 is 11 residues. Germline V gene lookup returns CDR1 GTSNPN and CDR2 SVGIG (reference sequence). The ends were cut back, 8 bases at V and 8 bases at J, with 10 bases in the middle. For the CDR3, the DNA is TGTGCCGGGAAAGGGGATTCACCCCTCCACTTT. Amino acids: CAGKGDSPLHF.

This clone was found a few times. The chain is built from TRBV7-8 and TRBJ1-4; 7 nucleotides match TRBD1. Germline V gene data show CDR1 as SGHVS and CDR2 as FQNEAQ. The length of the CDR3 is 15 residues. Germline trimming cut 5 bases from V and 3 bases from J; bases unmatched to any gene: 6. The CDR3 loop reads CASSPGQHSNEKLFF. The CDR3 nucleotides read TGTGCCAGCAGCCCGGGACAGCATTCTAATGAAAAACTGTTTTTT.

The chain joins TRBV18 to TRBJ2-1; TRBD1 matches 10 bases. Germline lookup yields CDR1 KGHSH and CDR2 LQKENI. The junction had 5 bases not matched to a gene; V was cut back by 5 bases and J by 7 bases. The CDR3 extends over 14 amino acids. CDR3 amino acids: CASSTRQGANEQFF. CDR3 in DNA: TGTGCCAGCTCAACCAGACAGGGGGCTAATGAGCAGTTCTTC. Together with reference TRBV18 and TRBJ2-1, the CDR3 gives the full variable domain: NAGVMQNPRHLVRRRGQEARLRCSPMKGHSHVYWYRQLPEEGLKFMVYLQKENIIDESGMPKERFSAEFPKEGPSILRIQQVVRGDSAAYFCASSTRQGANEQFFGPGTRLTVL.